A single sample is the source of the 23 T cell receptor beta chains below, sequenced in a study of CD4 T cells in relation to SARS-CoV-2 and coronaviruses. These receptors have no identified antigens. The method was immunoSEQ multiplex PCR; TCRdb's version includes in-frame clones alone and lacks a portion of them. Here the sample spans 20,000 to 25,000 clones, around 80% being singletons. The unexposed donors gave CD4+ T cells in about 2010-2019, prior to COVID-19. CD4+ T cells were isolated from the cells after roughly 11 days of culture. The sample taken for sequencing was CD4+ T cells from PBMCs, cultured in vitro. These receptors all come from a human donor in good health.

This chain links TRBV10-2 with TRBJ2-7; D possibly corresponds to TRBD2 (5 bases). Per the germline V gene, CDR1 is WSHSY and CDR2 is SAAADI. The length of the CDR3 is 12 residues. The V end was cut by 3 bases, the J end by 3 bases, with 6 bases between. CDR3 in amino acids: CASSESGYEQYF. The CDR3 coding sequence is TGCGCCAGCAGTGAAAGCGGCTACGAGCAGTACTTC.

This clone occurred a few times. The rearrangement links TRBV18 to TRBJ1-3, with D unclear. Germline V lookup: CDR1 KGHSH, CDR2 LQKENI. V shed 3 bases and J shed 0 bases, with 9 bases lying between them. This CDR3 has 15 residues. DNA of the CDR3: TGTGCCAGCTCACCTCCGGGTCCCTCTGGAAACACCATATATTTT. Its translation is CASSPPGPSGNTIYF.

The gene calls are TRBV7-2 and TRBJ2-7; no clear D gene. Looked up from germline, CDR1 is SGHTA and CDR2 is FQGNSA. V was cut by 2 bases and J by 3 bases, with 14 bases left in between. This CDR3 is built from 15 residues. The CDR3: CASSLKLDHHYEQYF. The CDR3 bases are TGTGCCAGCAGCTTAAAGCTAGACCACCACTACGAGCAGTACTTC.

This clone appeared once. The chain links TRBV5-1 to TRBJ2-1, with 12 bases that match TRBD2. The CDR3 consists of 14 residues. Trimming removed 4 bases from V and 8 bases from J; junction bases left unmatched: 4. Looked up from germline, CDR1 is SGHRS and CDR2 is YFSETQ. DNA of the CDR3: TGCGCCAGCAGCCCCGGACTAGCGGGGCATGAGCAGTTCTTC. Translation: CASSPGLAGHEQFF.

The CDR3 region is CASERTSGSGWETQYF. The DNA of the CDR3 is TGCGCCAGCGAAAGGACTAGCGGGTCGGGGTGGGAGACCCAGTACTTC. The chain carries TRBV5-1 and TRBJ2-5; TRBD2 aligns across 11 bases. The CDR3 is 16 amino acids. After removal of 7 bases from V and 5 bases from J, the junction contained 13 bases not matched to a gene. From germline, CDR1 is SGHRS and CDR2 YFSETQ.

The rearrangement joins TRBV7-9 to TRBJ1-2, with D possibly TRBD1 on 5 matching bases. Germline V gene lookup returns CDR1 SEHNR and CDR2 FQNEAQ (reference sequence). Trimming shortened V by 6 bases and J by 3 bases, and 14 bases separated the two germline ends. The length of the CDR3 is 14 residues. CDR3 amino acids: CASSRDRHDYGYTF. The CDR3 nucleotides read TGTGCCAGCAGTCGGGACCGTCACGACTATGGCTACACCTTC.

The CDR3 coding sequence is TGCGCCAGCAGCTTGGATGTGGGGGGCGGAAATGAGCAGTTCTTC. Translated, it gives CASSLDVGGGNEQFF. The rearrangement uses TRBV5-1 and TRBJ2-1; D is perhaps TRBD1 or TRBD2 (6 bases each). From germline, CDR1 is SGHRS and CDR2 YFSETQ. Trimming stripped 0 bases from V and 7 bases from J, with 14 bases between. This CDR3 is 15 amino acids long.

The chain is built from TRBV19 and TRBJ1-2; D uncertain. The ends were cut back, 4 bases at V and 4 bases at J, with 16 bases in the middle. The CDR3 is 15 residues long. Germline assignment: CDR1 LNHDA and CDR2 SQIVND (reference sequence). CDR3 amino acids: CASSNPRGEGYGYTF. The DNA for the CDR3 is TGTGCCAGTAGTAACCCCCGCGGGGAGGGCTATGGCTACACCTTC.

This chain uses TRBV19 with TRBJ2-7; D may be TRBD1 or TRBD2 (5 bases each). This CDR3 has 15 residues. CDR1 is LNHDA, CDR2 SQIVND, per germline (reference sequence). The germline V and J ends were trimmed by 3 bases and 3 bases, with 15 bases remaining between them. This chain's CDR3 is CASSIAREHNYEQYF. For the CDR3, the DNA is TGTGCCAGTAGTATCGCCAGGGAGCATAACTACGAGCAGTACTTC.

V is TRBV4-1 and J is TRBJ1-1, with D tentatively TRBD1 (5 bases). The V gene lost 4 bases and the J gene lost 1 base, with 13 bases spanning the gap. This CDR3 has 15 amino acids. Germline V gives CDR1 MGHRA, CDR2 YSYEKL. DNA of the CDR3: TGCGCCAGCAGCCCACAACTCACAGGGAACACTGAAGCTTTCTTT. This sequence encodes CASSPQLTGNTEAFF.

Relative to its sample, this clone is medium-sized (0.01 to 0.1%). This sequence joins TRBV10-3 and TRBJ2-3, with 8 bases identical to TRBD1. The CDR3 consists of 12 residues. Germline V lookup: CDR1 ENHRY, CDR2 SYGVKD. V lost 8 bases to trimming and J lost 4 bases; unmatched junction nucleotides: 2. CDR3: CAIGQGADTQYF. In DNA, the CDR3 is TGTGCCATCGGACAGGGTGCAGATACGCAGTATTTT.

The chain combines TRBV6-2 or TRBV6-3 with TRBJ2-1; D is unresolved. The V and J ends lost 4 bases and 4 bases respectively, with 11 bases between them. Germline assignment: CDR1 MNHEY and CDR2 SVGEGT. This CDR3 comprises 14 residues. CDR3 sequence reads: CASSSLTKYNEQFF. DNA of the CDR3: TGTGCCAGCAGTTCCCTTACGAAGTACAATGAGCAGTTCTTC.

The gene calls are TRBV28 and TRBJ1-5, with TRBD1 matching 7 bases. The germline V gene has CDR1 MDHEN and CDR2 SYDVKM. This CDR3 has 14 residues. After removal of 2 bases from V and 4 bases from J, the junction contained 2 bases not matched to a gene. The CDR3 loop is CASSLGTVNQPQHF. Written as DNA, the CDR3 is TGTGCCAGCAGTTTAGGGACAGTTAATCAGCCCCAGCATTTT.

The V and J genes are TRBV7-3 and TRBJ2-7; 12 nucleotides line up with TRBD2. The CDR3 runs 14 residues. Per germline, CDR1 SGHTA and CDR2 FQGTGA. Trimming took 6 bases from V and 6 from J; bases not matched to a gene: 6. In DNA, the CDR3 is TGTGCCAGCAGTCAGACTAGCGGGAGTTCCGAGCAGTACTTC. It encodes CASSQTSGSSEQYF.

The chain carries TRBV7-9 and TRBJ1-1; D not resolved. CDR1 and CDR2 (germline): SEHNR, FQNEAQ (reference sequence). This CDR3 has 15 amino acids. V lost 7 bases and J 0 bases, leaving 15 bases between the germline ends. The CDR3 region is CASTPKPPLNTEAFF. CDR3 bases: TGTGCCAGCACTCCGAAACCGCCTTTGAACACTGAAGCTTTCTTT.

The CDR3 DNA is TGTGCCAGCAGTGAAGGTCGGGCGGACAGGGAATTTGCTGAAGCTTTCTTT. Translating it yields CASSEGRADREFAEAFF. J is TRBJ1-1 and V is TRBV2, with 8 bases fitting TRBD1. Germline assignment: CDR1 SNHLY and CDR2 FYNNEI. J was trimmed by 6 bases and V by 1 base; bases with no gene match: 13. This CDR3 region has 17 residues. The whole variable domain, filled in from reference TRBV2 and TRBJ1-1, reads EPEVTQTPSHQVTQMGQEVILRCVPISNHLYFYWYRQILGQKVEFLVSFYNNEISEKSEIFDDQFSVERPDGSNFTLKIRSTKLEDSAMYFCASSEGRADREFAEAFFGQGTRLTVV.

The CDR3 loop is CASITTGRNTIYF. CDR3 nucleotides: TGTGCCAGCATCACGACAGGGAGAAACACCATATATTTT. The chain employs TRBV12-3 or TRBV12-4 and TRBJ1-3; 7 bases map to TRBD1. Losses at the gene ends were 7 bases for V and 5 bases for J; bases not matched to a gene: 5. CDR3 size: 13 residues.

The rearrangement joins TRBV7-8 to TRBJ2-5; D unresolved. This CDR3 comprises 13 residues. V was pared by 5 bases and J by 3 bases, with 10 bases between. Germline V CDR1 and CDR2: SGHVS, FQNEAQ. The CDR3 DNA reads TGTGCCAGCAGCCGGAGAAAAGAAGAGACCCAGTACTTC. This gives the protein CASSRRKEETQYF.

This chain's CDR3 is CASSPLDGTYYEQYF. As DNA, the CDR3 is TGTGCCAGCAGTCCTCTAGACGGGACCTACTACGAGCAGTACTTC. The V and J genes are TRBV28 and TRBJ2-7; D is perhaps TRBD1 or TRBD2 (5 bases each). CDR1 is MDHEN, CDR2 SYDVKM, per germline. The CDR3 sequence is 15 residues long. The V end lost 5 bases, the J end lost 3 bases, and 17 bases lay between the germline ends.

This chain joins TRBV10-1 and TRBJ1-3; D perhaps matches TRBD1 (6 bases). Trimming cost V 6 bases and J 0 bases, with 6 bases left between them. The CDR3 is made up of 13 amino acids. CDR1 is WNHNN and CDR2 is SYGVQD in the germline V gene (reference sequence). CDR3: CASRDSSGNTIYF. DNA of the CDR3: TGCGCCAGCAGGGACAGCTCTGGAAACACCATATATTTT.

V usage is TRBV4-1 and J usage is TRBJ2-7; 11 positions match TRBD2. Germline trimming cut 3 bases from V and 4 bases from J; bases unmatched to any gene: 8. Germline assignment: CDR1 MGHRA and CDR2 YSYEKL. There are 16 residues in the CDR3. CDR3 sequence: CASSQLRLAGLYEQYF. CDR3 in DNA: TGCGCCAGCAGCCAGCTGAGACTAGCGGGGTTGTACGAGCAGTACTTC.

CDR3 sequence (DNA): TGTGCCAGCAGCTTGGAGGGACTCCCTTACAATGAGCAGTTCTTC. Protein sequence: CASSLEGLPYNEQFF. The gene calls are TRBV5-5 and TRBJ2-1; D may be TRBD2 (6 bases). V was trimmed by 0 bases and J by 4 bases, leaving 11 bases between them. The CDR3 extends over 15 amino acids. Germline assignment: CDR1 SGHKS and CDR2 YYEKEE (reference sequence).

The rearrangement joins TRBV6-4 to TRBJ1-5; D ambiguous. The germline gives CDR1 MRHNA, CDR2 SNTAGT. The V end was cut by 3 bases, the J end by 4 bases, with 13 bases between. This CDR3 contains 15 residues. Here the CDR3 reads CASSESLGINQPQHF. DNA of the CDR3: TGTGCCAGCAGTGAAAGTCTTGGGATAAATCAGCCCCAGCATTTT.